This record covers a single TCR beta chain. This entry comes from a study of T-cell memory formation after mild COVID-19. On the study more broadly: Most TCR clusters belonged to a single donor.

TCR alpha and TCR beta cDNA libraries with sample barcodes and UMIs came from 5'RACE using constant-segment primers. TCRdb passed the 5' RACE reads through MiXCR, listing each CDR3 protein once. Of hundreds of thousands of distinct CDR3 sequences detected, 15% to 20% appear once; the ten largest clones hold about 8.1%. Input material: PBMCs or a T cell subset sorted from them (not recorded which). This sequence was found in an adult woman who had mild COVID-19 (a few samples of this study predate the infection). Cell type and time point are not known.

The CDR3 spells CSALVRGQSSYEQYF. The CDR3 DNA sequence: TGCAGCGCCCTCGTCAGGGGGCAAAGCTCCTACGAGCAGTACTTC. This rearrangement joins TRBV29-1 to TRBJ2-7; 8 nucleotides line up with TRBD1. The germline V gene has CDR1 SQVTM and CDR2 ANQGSEA. The CDR3 loop spans 15 amino acids. Losses at the gene ends were 7 bases for V and 0 bases for J; bases not matched to a gene: 11.